These 30 T cell receptor beta chains were all obtained from the same sample, sequenced in a study of T-cell reconstitution after alpha-beta-depleted transplantation in children. Preparation of the TCRbeta library used unique molecular identifiers. TCRdb recomputed calls from the PCR reads with MiXCR, one row per CDR3 protein. The sample has nearly 400,000 distinct CDR3 sequences; approximately 20% are singletons. The input for sequencing was PBMCs from the stem cell graft donor, taken from the stem cell graft. All receptors derive from a human donor who donated a stem cell graft to a child with acute myeloid leukemia.

This clonotype was detected only a few times. The rearrangement joins TRBV7-6 to TRBJ2-5; TRBD1 matches at 8 bases. The CDR3 is 13 residues long. The germline CDR1 and CDR2 sequences are SGHVS and FNYEAQ. The trim removed 2 bases at V and 5 bases at J, leaving 1 base unmatched. The DNA of the CDR3 is TGTGCCAGCAGCTTATGGACAGGGGAGACCCAGTACTTC. This gives the protein CASSLWTGETQYF. The entire variable domain, with the rest obtained from reference TRBV7-6 and TRBJ2-5, is as follows: GAGVSQSPRYKVTKRGQDVALRCDPISGHVSLYWYRQALGQGPEFLTYFNYEAQQDKSGLPNDRFSAERPEGSISTLTIQRTEQRDSAMYRCASSLWTGETQYFGPGTRLLVL.

The sample holds a few counts of this clonotype. This chain uses TRBV15 with TRBJ2-1; D unclear. The CDR3 has 15 residues. Trimming stripped 1 base from V and 4 bases from J, with 11 bases between. The V gene's germline CDR1 is LNHNV and CDR2 YYDKDF (reference sequence). CDR3 nucleotides: TGTGCCACCAGCAGAGTCGGGCGGATTTACAATGAGCAGTTCTTC. Translation: CATSRVGRIYNEQFF.

This clonotype has ten or more counts. The V and J genes are TRBV5-1 and TRBJ2-1; 8 bases fit TRBD1. V shed 4 bases and J 9 bases; nucleotides not matched to a gene: 9. Germline V CDR1 and CDR2: SGHRS, YFSETQ. The CDR3 sequence is 14 residues long. DNA for the CDR3: TGCGCCAGCAGCACCCAGGGACAGGCGATTGAGCAGTTCTTC. Translating it yields CASSTQGQAIEQFF. The full variable domain, rest sourced from reference TRBV5-1 and TRBJ2-1, is KAGVTQTPRYLIKTRGQQVTLSCSPISGHRSVSWYQQTPGQGLQFLFEYFSETQRNKGNFPGRFSGRQFSNSRSEMNVSTLELGDSALYLCASSTQGQAIEQFFGPGTRLTVL.

The V and J genes are TRBV7-3 and TRBJ2-1, with 11 bases lining up with TRBD2. The CDR3 totals 15 residues. CDR1 is SGHTA, CDR2 FQGTGA, per germline. Trimming removed 5 bases from V and 3 bases from J; junction bases left unmatched: 3. The CDR3, as DNA: TGTGCCAGCAGCATCCTAGCGGGAGGCTACAATGAGCAGTTCTTC. Translating gives CASSILAGGYNEQFF.

The V and J genes are TRBV24-1 and TRBJ2-1; D gene uncertain. Germline V CDR1 and CDR2: KGHDR, SFDVKD. This CDR3 is built from 12 residues. V gave up 4 bases and J gave up 2 bases, with 2 bases separating them. The CDR3 DNA follows: TGTGCCACCAGTGAGCCCTACAATGAGCAGTTCTTC. As protein: CATSEPYNEQFF.

This clonotype occurred many times. J is TRBJ2-7 and V is TRBV12-3 or TRBV12-4; D uncertain. V lost 6 bases and J 2 bases, leaving 11 bases between the germline ends. The CDR3 consists of 13 residues. The CDR3: CASSWVKPYEQYF. The CDR3 region has the DNA TGTGCCAGCAGCTGGGTAAAGCCCTACGAGCAGTACTTC.

The J gene is TRBJ2-5, the V gene TRBV20-1; a weak D match, TRBD2 (7 bases). The V and J ends lost 5 bases and 5 bases respectively, with 15 bases between them. Germline values: CDR1 DFQATT, CDR2 SNEGSKA (reference sequence). CDR3 size: 13 residues. This CDR3 reads CSADPWGGETQYF. CDR3 DNA sequence: TGCAGTGCTGACCCTTGGGGGGGCGAGACCCAGTACTTC.

The sample holds a few counts of this clonotype. CDR3 protein: CASRGDRAGNTIYF. CDR3 sequence (DNA): TGTGCCAGCAGAGGGGACAGGGCTGGAAACACCATATATTTT. The chain uses TRBV6-1 and TRBJ1-3, with 9 positions matching TRBD1. The germline CDR1 and CDR2 sequences are MNHNS and SASEGT. The length of the CDR3 is 14 residues. V lost 6 bases and J lost 2; bases outside the gene matches: 2.

This chain connects TRBV19 to TRBJ2-3; 14 bases are a match to TRBD2. Trimming cost V 4 bases and J 3 bases; bases outside gene matches: 9. The CDR3 loop spans 18 amino acids. The germline CDR1 and CDR2 sequences are LNHDA and SQIVND (reference sequence). In DNA form, the CDR3 reads TGTGCCAGTAGTAGGGGACTAGCGGGAGTAACGAGGACAGATACGCAGTATTTT. Amino acid sequence: CASSRGLAGVTRTDTQYF.

CDR3 residues: CASSYSNRVDYEQYF. As DNA, the CDR3 is TGTGCCAGCAGTTACTCGAACAGGGTAGACTACGAGCAGTACTTC. V is TRBV6-5 and J is TRBJ2-7, with D possibly TRBD1 on 6 matching bases. This CDR3 has 15 residues. V was clipped by 0 bases and J by 3 bases, with 12 bases between them. Germline values: CDR1 MNHEY, CDR2 SVGAGI.

Comments on this clonotype: This clone may be a read error of a much larger clone one base away. The rearrangement uses TRBV15 and TRBJ2-7; D not resolved. This CDR3 contains 12 residues. Looked up from germline, CDR1 is LNHNV and CDR2 is YYDKDF (reference sequence). V dropped 0 bases and J dropped 3 bases, with 3 bases sitting between them. CDR3 region: CATSRDDYEQYF. In DNA, the CDR3 is TGTGCCACCAGCAGAGATGACTACGAGCAGTACTTC.

In this sample, this clonotype turned up a few times. The genes are TRBV15 and TRBJ1-6; D is perhaps TRBD1 (5 bases). The CDR3 sequence is 15 residues long. From germline, CDR1 is LNHNV and CDR2 YYDKDF (reference sequence). With 5 bases removed from V and 9 bases from J, the gap between germline ends came to 17 bases. The CDR3 loop is CATSPRDYSISPLHF. The CDR3 nucleotides read TGTGCCACCAGCCCCCGGGACTACTCCATTTCACCCCTCCACTTT.

In its sample, this clonotype was seen many times. V usage is TRBV20-1 and J usage is TRBJ2-4, with TRBD2 as a possible D gene (6 bases). Trimming stripped 2 bases from V and 0 bases from J, with 8 bases between. There are 14 residues in the CDR3. Looked up from germline, CDR1 is DFQATT and CDR2 is SNEGSKA (reference sequence). The CDR3 DNA sequence: TGCAGTGCTAGACTAGCGCGAGCCAAAAACATTCAGTACTTC. Residues: CSARLARAKNIQYF.

This clonotype has just one count. The chain carries TRBV15 and TRBJ2-4; D remains ambiguous. Trimming removed 2 bases from V and 10 bases from J, with 15 bases in between. The CDR3 has 14 residues. Germline V gene lookup returns CDR1 LNHNV and CDR2 YYDKDF (reference sequence). CDR3 amino acids: CATSRPREKPIQYF. DNA of the CDR3: TGTGCCACCAGCAGACCACGAGAAAAACCTATTCAGTACTTC.

The table lists this clonotype with a few counts. The V and J genes are TRBV9 and TRBJ1-2; a possible D gene is TRBD1 (6 bases). CDR1 is SGDLS and CDR2 is YYNGEE in the germline V gene. The CDR3 extends over 13 amino acids. Trimming pared 3 bases from V and 6 bases from J, leaving 12 bases between. The CDR3, as DNA: TGTGCCAGCAGCGGGAGACAGGCCCATGGCTACACCTTC. Its translation is CASSGRQAHGYTF.

This chain uses TRBV12-3 or TRBV12-4 with TRBJ2-1; 7 bases are shared with TRBD2. CDR3 size: 15 residues. V trimming: 6 bases; J trimming: 6 bases; junction bases outside the gene matches: 11. The CDR3 nucleotides are TGTGCCAGCAGGGGGGGGAGTAGCGGGTTCAATGAGCAGTTCTTC. Translated: CASRGGSSGFNEQFF.

This clonotype has just a few counts. This chain connects TRBV29-1 to TRBJ2-1, with D tentatively TRBD1 or TRBD2 (5 bases each). V was clipped by 7 bases and J by 1 base, with 17 bases between them. The length of the CDR3 is 15 residues. The germline V gene encodes CDR1 SQVTM and CDR2 ANQGSEA. As DNA, the CDR3 is TGCAGCGCCGAGGGGACGATAGTGTCCTACAATGAGCAGTTCTTC. Protein: CSAEGTIVSYNEQFF.

There are a few counts of this clonotype. The J gene is TRBJ1-4, the V gene TRBV7-2; the D gene is possibly TRBD1 (5 bases). This CDR3 spans 15 amino acids. Germline V gene sequence: CDR1 SGHTA, CDR2 FQGNSA. Trimming removed 2 bases from V and 5 bases from J, with 12 bases in between. CDR3 amino acids: CASSLKMGPNEKLFF. CDR3 bases: TGTGCCAGCAGCTTAAAGATGGGGCCGAATGAAAAACTGTTTTTT.

This clonotype has at least ten counts. This chain joins TRBV14 and TRBJ2-1; 8 bases align to TRBD2. The germline V gene has CDR1 SGHDN and CDR2 FVKESK. The trim removed 0 bases at V and 3 bases at J, leaving 7 bases unmatched. The CDR3 is 17 residues long. This CDR3 is CASSQDTSGGYYNEQFF. The CDR3 DNA follows: TGTGCCAGCAGCCAAGATACCTCGGGAGGGTACTACAATGAGCAGTTCTTC.

The CDR3 DNA sequence: TGCAGTGCTAGATGGCCCAGAGGGGATACGCAGTATTTT. This gives the protein CSARWPRGDTQYF. The chain uses TRBV20-1 and TRBJ2-3; D perhaps matches TRBD2 (5 bases). This CDR3 is 13 amino acids long. Germline loops: CDR1 DFQATT, CDR2 SNEGSKA (reference sequence). Trimming pared 2 bases from V and 6 bases from J, leaving 12 bases between.

This clonotype was counted between two and nine times. DNA of the CDR3: TGTGCCAGCAGTCCGGGAGGGGCCGAAGTCAATGAGCAGTTCTTC. It encodes CASSPGGAEVNEQFF. This sequence joins TRBV12-3 or TRBV12-4 and TRBJ2-1; 8 nucleotides line up with TRBD2. CDR3 length: 15 residues. The J segment lost 6 bases and the V segment lost 5 bases, leaving 9 bases of the junction unmatched.

The sample holds a few counts of this clonotype. The chain carries TRBV3-1 and TRBJ2-1, with D possibly being TRBD1 (6 bases). Germline V gene lookup returns CDR1 LGHDT and CDR2 YNNKEL (reference sequence). This CDR3 region has 16 residues. The V gene lost 6 bases and the J gene lost 1 base, with 16 bases spanning the gap. The DNA of the CDR3 is TGTGCCAGCAGTTGGGGGAAAACAGGGTCCTACAATGAGCAGTTCTTC. This gives the protein CASSWGKTGSYNEQFF.

The chain combines TRBV12-3 or TRBV12-4 with TRBJ2-1; D possibly corresponds to TRBD2 (6 bases). There are 15 residues in the CDR3. Trimming took 5 bases from V and 4 from J, leaving 15 bases between them. In DNA, the CDR3 is TGTGCCAGCAGTGATAGCGGTCCCTATTACAATGAGCAGTTCTTC. This translates into CASSDSGPYYNEQFF.

This clonotype appeared a few times. This rearrangement joins TRBV20-1 to TRBJ2-5; TRBD2 agrees at 13 bases. Germline V CDR1 and CDR2: DFQATT, SNEGSKA (reference sequence). The CDR3 spans 13 residues. The V segment lost 3 bases and the J segment 5 bases; nucleotides outside the gene matches: 0. CDR3 nucleotides: TGCAGTGCTAGGACTAGCGGGAGGGAGACCCAGTACTTC. This translates into CSARTSGRETQYF.

This rearrangement joins TRBV28 to TRBJ2-5; D may be TRBD1 (6 bases). V was shortened by 10 bases and J by 4 bases, with 13 bases between the two germline ends. The CDR3 loop spans 12 amino acids. Germline-derived CDR1 and CDR2 are MDHEN and SYDVKM. CDR3 bases: TGTGCCACCTACAGGGCTGGAGAGACCCAGTACTTC. It is translated as CATYRAGETQYF.

This rearrangement joins TRBV28 to TRBJ1-4, with 10 bases matching TRBD1. Germline-derived CDR1 and CDR2 are MDHEN and SYDVKM. V lost 0 bases and J lost 8; bases outside the gene matches: 6. The CDR3 extends over 16 amino acids. CDR3 nucleotides: TGTGCCAGCAGTTTATGGGGGACAGGGGAGAAGGAAAAACTGTTTTTT. This encodes CASSLWGTGEKEKLFF.

The chain links TRBV11-2 to TRBJ2-7; 8 bases are a match to TRBD2. V lost 5 bases, J lost 6 bases, and 15 bases stayed unmatched. Germline V gene data show CDR1 as SGHAT and CDR2 as FQNNGV. CDR3 length: 16 amino acids. The CDR3 region is CASSVGPSGSLREQYF. The CDR3 DNA follows: TGTGCCAGCAGCGTAGGGCCCAGCGGGAGCCTTCGCGAGCAGTACTTC.

The rearrangement uses TRBV28 and TRBJ2-7; 8 bases are a match to TRBD1. CDR3 length: 13 amino acids. Germline-derived CDR1 and CDR2 are MDHEN and SYDVKM. V shed 7 bases and J 5 bases; nucleotides not matched to a gene: 7. DNA for the CDR3: TGTGCCAGCATCACGGACAGGGCGGACGAGCAGTACTTC. Translated: CASITDRADEQYF.

The chain links TRBV10-3 to TRBJ2-3; no clear D. Germline values: CDR1 ENHRY, CDR2 SYGVKD. V was cut by 0 bases and J by 2 bases, with 3 bases left in between. The CDR3 spans 13 residues. The CDR3 nucleotides read TGTGCCATCAGTGAGTCATCCACAGATACGCAGTATTTT. Translation gives CAISESSTDTQYF.

Many counts were recorded for this clonotype. The chain links TRBV12-3 or TRBV12-4 to TRBJ1-6; a weak D match, TRBD1 (5 bases). V lost 3 bases and J 10 bases, leaving 13 bases between the germline ends. The length of the CDR3 is 14 residues. CDR3 in DNA: TGTGCCAGCAGTTTTTCCAGGGTATCGTCACCCCTCCACTTT. Protein product: CASSFSRVSSPLHF.